This is a list of T cell receptor beta chains from one sample in a study of shared clonotypes between healthy human individuals. Assay used: immunoSEQ multiplex PCR; TCRdb lists only in-frame clones, some missing. The profile shows more than 2 million clones, approximately 95% of them singletons. Specimen: naive CD4+ T cells sorted from blood. The source of these receptors is a man younger than 30 in good health. Each CDR3 is given with its conserved first and last residue.

cdr3_length	j_call	v_call	cdr3_aa
15	TRBJ2-3	TRBV2	CASTEGGVWADTQYF
16	TRBJ1-2	TRBV5-1	CASSYASGAGNYGYTF
13	TRBJ2-7	TRBV7-2	CASQLGQGSEQYF
14	TRBJ2-7	TRBV7-9	CASSHLAGAYEQYF
14	TRBJ1-1	TRBV2	CASSEETNPSEAFF
14	TRBJ2-5	TRBV6-6	CASRAGEGRETQYF
14	TRBJ2-5	TRBV5-4	CASSWEGLGETQYF
15	TRBJ1-6	TRBV25-1	CASRGDRGDNSPLHF
14	TRBJ2-4	TRBV7-2	CASSPKEAKNIQYF
15	TRBJ2-5	TRBV7-9	CASSLGTGGQETQYF
16	TRBJ2-3	TRBV7-6	CASVQRGAGGTDTQYF
11	TRBJ2-1	TRBV20-1	CSAWLYNEQFF
12	TRBJ2-1	TRBV5-4	CASSGGGNEQFF
16	TRBJ1-6	TRBV5-1	CASSFGGSSYNSPLHF
19	TRBJ2-3	TRBV18	CASSPLLPTSGGLTDTQYF
16	TRBJ2-1	TRBV4-1	CASSQDGTGAPWEQFF
15	TRBJ2-5	TRBV6-1	CASSPRAGGQETQYF
14	TRBJ2-4	TRBV11-2	CASSFGGAKNIQYF
14	TRBJ2-5	TRBV5-4	CASSWYDREETQYF
14	TRBJ2-7	TRBV6-5	CASSYHRDSLEQYF
14	TRBJ1-1	TRBV7-2	CASSPGHPNTEAFF
14	TRBJ2-5	TRBV18	CASSLRGGDETQYF
16	TRBJ2-2	TRBV5-6	CASSWDEDLNTGELFF
15	TRBJ1-1	TRBV10-3	CAIAGLLGLGTEAFF
13	TRBJ1-4	TRBV29-1	CSARTGGNEKLFF
14	TRBJ2-1	TRBV5-4	CASSLGGSYNEQFF
16	TRBJ2-5	TRBV7-2	CASSQWGSGSGETQYF
14	TRBJ2-5	TRBV6-5	CASRYAGTGGAQYF
16	TRBJ2-7	TRBV28	CASSSNRWGTSYEQYF
17	TRBJ2-3	TRBV10-3	CAISDGTVRRNTDTQYF
14	TRBJ2-5	TRBV5-6	CASSRPTGQETQYF
15	TRBJ2-7	TRBV7-8	CASSPRTSFLGEQYF
12	TRBJ2-7	TRBV5-1	CASSLQDYEQYF
13	TRBJ1-6	TRBV9	CASSVDNAATLHF
15	TRBJ1-5	TRBV4-1	CASSRETVSNQPQHF
15	TRBJ2-7	TRBV25-1	CASRAAGTGVYEQYF
13	TRBJ1-1	TRBV30	CAWKSEWNTEAFF
14	TRBJ2-7	TRBV5-1	CASRDSGSSYEQYF